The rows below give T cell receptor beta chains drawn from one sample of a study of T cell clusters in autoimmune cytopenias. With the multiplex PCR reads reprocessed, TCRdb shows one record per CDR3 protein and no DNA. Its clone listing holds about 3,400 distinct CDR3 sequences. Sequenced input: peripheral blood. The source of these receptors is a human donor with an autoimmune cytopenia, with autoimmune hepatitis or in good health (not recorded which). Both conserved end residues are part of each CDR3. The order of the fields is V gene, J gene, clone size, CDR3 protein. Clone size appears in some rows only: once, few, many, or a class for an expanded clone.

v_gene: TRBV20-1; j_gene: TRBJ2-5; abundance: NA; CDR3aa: CSAQTSGGRETQYF
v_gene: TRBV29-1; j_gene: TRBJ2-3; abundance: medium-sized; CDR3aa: CSLSGTADTQYF
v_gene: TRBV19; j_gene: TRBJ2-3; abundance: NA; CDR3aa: CASSIWGADTQYF
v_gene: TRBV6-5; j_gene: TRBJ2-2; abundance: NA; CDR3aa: CASSPLAGGPGELFF
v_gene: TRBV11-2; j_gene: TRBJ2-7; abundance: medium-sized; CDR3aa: CASSLGTGGPEQYF
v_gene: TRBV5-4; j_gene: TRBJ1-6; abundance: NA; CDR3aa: CASSPWRDKYNSPLHF
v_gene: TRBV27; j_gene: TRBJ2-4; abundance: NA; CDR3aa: CASPRRADLAKNIQYF
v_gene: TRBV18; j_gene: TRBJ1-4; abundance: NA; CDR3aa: CASSPLGAWGEKLFF
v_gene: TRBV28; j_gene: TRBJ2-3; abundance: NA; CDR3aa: CASSLGVSADTQYF
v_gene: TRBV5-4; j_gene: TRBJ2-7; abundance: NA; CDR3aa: CAGSLTTGRYEQYF
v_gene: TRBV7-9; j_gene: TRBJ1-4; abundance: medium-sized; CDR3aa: CASSLLAATNEKLFF
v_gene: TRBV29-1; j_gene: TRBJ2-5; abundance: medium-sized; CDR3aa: CSVEYRGGETQYF